This TCR beta chain derives from a study of shared clonotypes between healthy human individuals. Study-wide results and limits: When naive CD4 clonotypes were compared across a few donors, 4% to 6.5% were shared. Larger estimated richness was generally recorded for naive subsets relative to memory subsets.

Sequencing was performed with immunoSEQ multiplex PCR; in TCRdb, only in-frame clones are kept and a portion is missing. The sample has some 2 million clones, roughly 96% seen once. The V gene lost 2 bases and the J gene lost 6 bases, with 10 bases spanning the gap. Germline V gene lookup returns CDR1 MNHNY and CDR2 SVGAGI (reference sequence). This CDR3 is built from 14 residues. In regard to this clone: Its antigen remains unknown.

Free of recent acute infections or vaccinations, the donors were healthy HIV-negative adults. Both subsets, CD45RA+ naive and CD45RA-negative memory, were split from the CD4+ cells. This receptor was taken from a man between 18 and 29 years old in good health. This chain links TRBV6-6 with TRBJ1-4; D perhaps matches TRBD1 (5 bases). The sample comprised naive CD4+ T cells sorted from blood. Subset meaning: CD45RA+ positively selected. The CDR3 is CASSYRGRDEKLFF. In DNA form, the CDR3 reads TGTGCCAGCAGTTACAGGGGAAGGGATGAAAAACTGTTTTTT.